These 12 T cell receptor beta chains were all obtained from the same sample, sequenced in a study of blood T cell repertoires in COVID-19. TCRdb keeps only in-frame clones here, not all; method: immunoSEQ multiplex PCR. The table records under 150,000 clones, around 84% of them present only once. The sample comprised PBMCs or T cells enriched from blood (not recorded which). These receptors originate from a woman in her forties or fifties who had been exposed to COVID-19.

V gene TRBV14 combines with J gene TRBJ2-7, with 7 bases identical to TRBD1. The CDR3 has 15 amino acids. Germline values: CDR1 SGHDN, CDR2 FVKESK. The junction had 8 bases not matched to a gene; V was cut back by 4 bases and J by 2 bases. This chain's CDR3 is CASSRRRDRPYEQYF. In DNA, the CDR3 is TGTGCCAGCAGCCGACGCCGGGACAGACCCTACGAGCAGTACTTC.

V is TRBV7-8 and J is TRBJ1-3; D gene uncertain. The germline V and J ends were trimmed by 1 base and 0 bases, with 10 bases remaining between them. This CDR3 is built from 16 residues. Germline loops: CDR1 SGHVS, CDR2 FQNEAQ. The CDR3 DNA is TGTGCCAGCAGCTTAGTGCTGGGCAGCTCTGGAAACACCATATATTTT. Its protein product is CASSLVLGSSGNTIYF.

The genes are TRBV5-4 and TRBJ1-1; D gene unclear. In germline, CDR1 is SGHNT, CDR2 YYREEE (reference sequence). CDR3 length: 13 residues. V lost 0 bases, J lost 4 bases, and 7 bases lay in between. CDR3 nucleotides: TGTGCCAGCAGCTTGGACACGATCACTGAAGCTTTCTTT. Its translation is CASSLDTITEAFF.

The J gene is TRBJ2-1, the V gene TRBV21-1; the table's D call TRBD1 went unverified against the DNA. TRBV21-1 is marked as a pseudogene. CDR3 size: 16 residues. DNA of the CDR3: TGTGCCAGCAGCAAACGGGGACAGGGGAACGACAATGAGCAGTTCTTC. Protein sequence: CASSKRGQGNDNEQFF.

The genes are TRBV10-1 and TRBJ2-7, with 7 bases lining up with TRBD2. With V trimmed by 4 bases and J by 8 bases, 8 bases remained unmatched. This CDR3 has 13 amino acids. Looked up from germline, CDR1 is WNHNN and CDR2 is SYGVQD (reference sequence). The CDR3 reads CASSARLAGQQYF. CDR3 sequence (DNA): TGCGCCAGCAGTGCCCGACTAGCCGGTCAGCAGTACTTC.

This chain links TRBV6-1 with TRBJ1-2; D unresolved. The CDR3 loop spans 15 amino acids. With 2 bases removed from V and 5 bases from J, the gap between germline ends came to 15 bases. Germline V gives CDR1 MNHNS, CDR2 SASEGT. This CDR3 reads CASSETPGSRYGYTF. The DNA for the CDR3 is TGTGCCAGCAGTGAAACCCCCGGTAGTCGATATGGCTACACCTTC.

This clone was recorded only once. CDR3: CASSSAGQTVFGYTF. The DNA for the CDR3 is TGTGCCAGCAGTTCGGCGGGACAGACCGTTTTCGGCTACACCTTC. The V and J genes are TRBV28 and TRBJ1-2, with 7 positions matching TRBD1. J lost 8 bases, V lost 4 bases, and 13 bases had no gene match. Per germline, CDR1 MDHEN and CDR2 SYDVKM. CDR3 length: 15 residues.

The chain uses TRBV5-6 and TRBJ1-2, with D perhaps matching TRBD1 (5 bases). The V end lost 0 bases, the J end lost 5 bases, and 11 bases lay between the germline ends. This CDR3 has 14 amino acids. Germline V gene lookup returns CDR1 SGHDT and CDR2 YYEEEE. DNA of the CDR3: TGTGCCAGCAGCTTGGAGGGGATAAGGTATGGCTACACCTTC. It specifies CASSLEGIRYGYTF.

This clone was seen once. The chain uses TRBV27 and TRBJ2-4, with 8 bases fitting TRBD1. The ends lost 6 bases at V and 0 bases at J; junction bases unmatched: 1. This CDR3 has 14 amino acids. Germline V gene data show CDR1 as MNHEY and CDR2 as SMNVEV (reference sequence). The CDR3 DNA reads TGTGCCAGCAGCCAGGGGGCAGCCAAAAACATTCAGTACTTC. Translating gives CASSQGAAKNIQYF.

The chain carries TRBV5-1 and TRBJ1-1; a possible D gene is TRBD1 (5 bases). The CDR3 runs 13 residues. V lost 7 bases and J 11 bases, leaving 21 bases between the germline ends. CDR1 is SGHRS and CDR2 is YFSETQ in the germline V gene. The CDR3 DNA reads TGCGCCAGCCGGGGGGACTCTGCCCGAGGGGCTTTCTTT. Amino acids: CASRGDSARGAFF.

The CDR3 loop reads CASSALSGNQETQYF. CDR3 coding DNA: TGTGCCAGCAGCGCCCTTAGCGGGAATCAAGAGACCCAGTACTTC. V is TRBV9 and J is TRBJ2-5; TRBD2 agrees at 8 bases. Germline CDR1 and CDR2: SGDLS and YYNGEE. The CDR3 is 15 amino acids. Unmatched junction bases numbered 6, after V lost 3 bases and J lost 2 bases.

This chain links TRBV5-1 with TRBJ1-3, with TRBD1 identical over 10 bases. Trimming took 4 bases from V and 8 from J; bases not matched to a gene: 9. Germline CDR1 and CDR2: SGHRS and YFSETQ. This CDR3 has 15 amino acids. Here the CDR3 DNA reads TGCGCCAGCAGCGCAGGGACAGGGGCGGGGGACACCATATATTTT. It encodes CASSAGTGAGDTIYF.